The 24 T cell receptor beta chains below all came from one sample that was sequenced in a study of shared clonotypes between healthy human individuals. Sequencing used immunoSEQ multiplex PCR; TCRdb keeps in-frame clones, though not all of them. The table records about 490,000 clones, over 70% of them present only once. Material: PBMCs. All receptors come from a woman between 40 and 55 years old in good health. Some clones in this sample may be carry-over from other donors' samples.

Notes on this clone: Germline is not matched at one junction end, which may reflect a read error. The rearrangement joins TRBV19 to TRBJ2-1, with TRBD1 as a possible D gene (6 bases). The CDR3 sequence is 14 residues long. From germline, CDR1 is LNHDA and CDR2 SQIVND (reference sequence). Written as DNA, the CDR3 is TGTGCCAGTAGTATAATCCCGGCAGGGGATGAGCAGCTCTTC. Its translation: CASSIIPAGDEQLF.

Remarks on this clone: The sample holds other DNA sequences that translate to the same CDR3. The CDR3 DNA follows: TGTGCCAGCAGCTCTATAGCGGGATCCTACAATGAGCAGTTCTTC. It specifies CASSSIAGSYNEQFF. The chain combines TRBV14 with TRBJ2-1, with 8 bases lining up with TRBD2. Germline V CDR1 and CDR2: SGHDN, FVKESK. The CDR3 length is 15 residues. V dropped 5 bases and J dropped 1; count of bases not matched to a gene: 4.

This chain uses TRBV2 with TRBJ1-5; possible D gene TRBD1, 5 bases. The V end was cut by 7 bases, the J end by 4 bases, with 11 bases between. CDR1 is SNHLY and CDR2 is FYNNEI in the germline V gene. The CDR3 has 13 amino acids. The CDR3 sequence: CASTGGMNQPQHF. The CDR3 DNA reads TGTGCCAGCACTGGGGGGATGAATCAGCCCCAGCATTTT.

Points on this clone: Germline and junction disagree at one end, which may indicate a read error. The same CDR3 can be traced to other DNA sequences in this sample. The chain joins TRBV29-1 to TRBJ1-1, with TRBD1 matching over 12 bases. Looked up from germline, CDR1 is SQVTM and CDR2 is ANQGSEA. The CDR3 is made up of 15 amino acids. The DNA of the CDR3 is TGCAGCGTTGAGGGACCAGGGACAGGGGGCACTGAAGCTCTCTTT. It specifies CSVEGPGTGGTEALF.

Note on this clone: A single base separates this from a much larger clone, so it may be a read error. The V and J genes are TRBV6-1 and TRBJ2-7, with unresolved D. The germline V gene has CDR1 MNHNS and CDR2 SASEGT. This CDR3 has 15 amino acids. CDR3 sequence (DNA): TGTACCAGCAGTGAATTAAACAGAAGCTCCTACGAGCAGTACTTC. This sequence encodes CTSSELNRSSYEQYF.

The chain recombines TRBV4-1 with TRBJ2-5; 8 positions agree with TRBD1. CDR3 size: 15 residues. Germline lookup yields CDR1 MGHRA and CDR2 YSYEKL. Unmatched junction bases numbered 8, after V lost 4 bases and J lost 4 bases. CDR3 in DNA: TGCGCCAGCAGCCCAGGACAGGGTTTAGTAGAGACCCAGTACTTC. Protein sequence: CASSPGQGLVETQYF.

This rearrangement joins TRBV11-2 to TRBJ1-1; 7 nucleotides agree with TRBD1. Germline CDR1 is SGHAT and CDR2 is FQNNGV. Trimming cost V 6 bases and J 4 bases; bases outside gene matches: 8. The CDR3 loop spans 14 amino acids. CDR3: CASRSTGWSTEAFF. CDR3 in DNA: TGTGCCAGCAGATCGACAGGGTGGAGCACTGAAGCTTTCTTT.

The gene calls are TRBV27 and TRBJ2-1, with 11 positions matching TRBD2. The germline V gene encodes CDR1 MNHEY and CDR2 SMNVEV (reference sequence). The V segment lost 5 bases and the J segment 9 bases; nucleotides outside the gene matches: 3. The CDR3 runs 13 residues. CDR3 protein: CASSTGLAVEQFF. The CDR3, as DNA: TGTGCCAGCAGTACGGGACTAGCGGTTGAGCAGTTCTTC.

Note on this clone: Given a far larger clone just one base away, this is likely a sequencing read error. The chain has TRBV7-2 and TRBJ2-2; TRBD1 might be the D (6 bases). Germline lookup yields CDR1 SGHTA and CDR2 FQGNSA. CDR3 length: 15 amino acids. The chain's CDR3 is CACSTQGPNTGELFF. DNA for the CDR3: TGTGCCTGCAGCACCCAGGGGCCGAACACCGGGGAGCTGTTTTTT.

This chain links TRBV9 with TRBJ2-2; D uncertain. Germline assignment: CDR1 SGDLS and CDR2 YYNGEE. Trimming cost V 3 bases and J 5 bases, with 14 bases left between them. The CDR3 has 15 amino acids. This CDR3 is CASSAELTHTGELFF. CDR3 DNA sequence: TGTGCCAGCAGCGCCGAACTAACCCATACCGGGGAGCTGTTTTTT. Variable domain in full (rest from reference TRBV9 and TRBJ2-2): DSGVTQTPKHLITATGQRVTLRCSPRSGDLSVYWYQQSLDQGLQFLIQYYNGEERAKGNILERFSAQQFPDLHSELNLSSLELGDSALYFCASSAELTHTGELFFGEGSRLTVL.

The V gene is TRBV2, the J gene TRBJ2-1, with 10 bases aligning to TRBD2. CDR1 SNHLY and CDR2 FYNNEI come from the germline V gene. This CDR3 is built from 15 residues. After removal of 6 bases from V and 5 bases from J, the junction contained 7 bases not matched to a gene. Here the CDR3 reads CASRVAGGINNEQFF. CDR3 DNA sequence: TGTGCCAGCAGAGTAGCGGGAGGTATAAACAATGAGCAGTTCTTC.

This chain joins TRBV4-1 and TRBJ1-5; D ambiguous. The CDR3 loop spans 13 amino acids. Germline assignment: CDR1 MGHRA and CDR2 YSYEKL. Trimming left V 3 bases short and J 0 bases short, with 3 bases between. CDR3 loop: CASSHNSNQPQHF. CDR3 sequence (DNA): TGCGCCAGCAGCCATAATAGCAATCAGCCCCAGCATTTT.

V and J are TRBV19 and TRBJ1-1; no definite D call. This CDR3 is built from 14 residues. V lost 7 bases and J 1 base, leaving 13 bases between the germline ends. Germline V gives CDR1 LNHDA, CDR2 SQIVND (reference sequence). As DNA, the CDR3 is TGTGCCAGTACCAAAAGGGAGAGGAACACTGAAGCTTTCTTT. As protein: CASTKRERNTEAFF.

As regards this clone: A far more abundant clone sits one base away, making this likely a read error. The chain combines TRBV7-3 with TRBJ2-3, with 7 positions matching TRBD2. The germline V gene encodes CDR1 SGHTA and CDR2 FQGTGA. This CDR3 has 14 residues. In DNA form, the CDR3 reads TGTGCCAGCAGCTGGGAGGGCAGCAAAGATACGCAGTATTTT. Encoded protein: CASSWEGSKDTQYF. The variable domain in full, completed from reference TRBV7-3 and TRBJ2-3, reads GAGVSQTPSNKVTEKGKYVELRCDPISGHTALYWYRQSLGQGPEFLIYFQGTGAADDSGLPNDRFFAVRPEGSVSTLKIQRTERGDSAVYLCASSWEGSKDTQYFGPGTRLTVL.

The chain recombines TRBV18 with TRBJ2-7; 12 positions match TRBD2. Losses at the gene ends were 2 bases for V and 5 bases for J; bases not matched to a gene: 13. Per germline, CDR1 KGHSH and CDR2 LQKENI. This CDR3 comprises 18 residues. The CDR3 region has the DNA TGTGCCAGCTCACCAGGGGCGCCGACTAGCGGGAGTGGCGACGAGCAGTACTTC. Protein: CASSPGAPTSGSGDEQYF.

The CDR3 nucleotides read TGTGCCAGCAGCCTACGACTAGCGGAAAACATTCAGTACTTC. It encodes CASSLRLAENIQYF. The rearrangement links TRBV4-2 to TRBJ2-4, with TRBD2 matching over 9 bases. The V gene end was trimmed by 4 bases and the J gene end by 5 bases; junction bases not matched to a gene: 3. This CDR3 is built from 14 residues. Germline CDR1 LGHNA, CDR2 YNFKEQ.

This clone was seen repeatedly, ten times or more. J is TRBJ2-2 and V is TRBV4-3, with no clear D. This CDR3 comprises 16 residues. Trimming cost V 1 base and J 2 bases, with 11 bases left between them. CDR1 is LGHNA and CDR2 is YSLEER in the germline V gene. CDR3 in DNA: TGCGCCAGCAGCCAAGGGTGGTTAGGAAACACCGGGGAGCTGTTTTTT. Its protein product is CASSQGWLGNTGELFF.

With respect to this clone: A far larger clone is a single base away, which makes a read error likely. The chain combines TRBV18 with TRBJ1-1; no definite D call. The CDR3 is 16 residues long. Germline V lookup: CDR1 KGHSH, CDR2 LQKENI. Deletions cut 1 base from V and 0 bases from J, with 12 bases between. The CDR3 loop is CASSPQAAGMNTEAFF. CDR3 nucleotide sequence: TGTGCCAGCTCACCACAGGCCGCAGGAATGAACACTGAAGCTTTCTTT.

As for this clone: A single base is all that separates this from a far larger clone, so a read error is likely. This same CDR3 is encoded by further DNA sequences in the sample. The chain uses TRBV25-1 and TRBJ2-4; 8 nucleotides line up with TRBD2. CDR1 and CDR2 from the germline V gene are MGHDK and SYGVNS. This CDR3 is built from 17 residues. CDR3 region: CASSGRVAGSAKNIQYF. The CDR3 DNA sequence: TGTGCCAGCAGTGGACGGGTAGCGGGATCAGCCAAGAACATTCAGTACTTC.

This chain uses TRBV13 with TRBJ2-7, with D perhaps matching TRBD2 (6 bases). CDR3 length equals 17 residues. The V and J ends lost 3 bases and 2 bases respectively, with 20 bases between them. CDR1 PRHDT and CDR2 FYEKMQ come from the germline V gene (reference sequence). This chain's CDR3 is CASSLGTHRPGTYEQYF. DNA of the CDR3: TGTGCCAGCAGCTTGGGGACTCATAGACCCGGAACCTACGAGCAGTACTTC. Supplemented by reference TRBV13 and TRBJ2-7, the full variable domain reads AAGVIQSPRHLIKEKRETATLKCYPIPRHDTVYWYQQGPGQDPQFLISFYEKMQSDKGSIPDRFSAQQFSDYHSELNMSSLELGDSALYFCASSLGTHRPGTYEQYFGPGTRLTVT.

In DNA, the CDR3 is TGTGCCATCAGTTCGGGAGGGCGAGCTGAGCAGTTCTTC. This codes for CAISSGGRAEQFF. The chain links TRBV10-3 to TRBJ2-1, with TRBD2 matching 8 bases. The V gene's germline CDR1 is ENHRY and CDR2 SYGVKD. The CDR3 has 13 residues. V lost 5 bases, J lost 9 bases, and 6 bases stayed unmatched.

This clone was seen ten or more times. The chain combines TRBV5-1 with TRBJ2-5, with D perhaps matching TRBD1 (6 bases). This CDR3 comprises 15 residues. Trimming took 3 bases from V and 1 from J, leaving 13 bases between them. CDR1 is SGHRS, CDR2 YFSETQ, per germline. CDR3 nucleotides: TGCGCCAGCAGCTCTGGCACAGGGAGCCAAGAGACCCAGTACTTC. Its protein is CASSSGTGSQETQYF. Combining the CDR3 with reference TRBV5-1 and TRBJ2-5 gives the whole variable domain KAGVTQTPRYLIKTRGQQVTLSCSPISGHRSVSWYQQTPGQGLQFLFEYFSETQRNKGNFPGRFSGRQFSNSRSEMNVSTLELGDSALYLCASSSGTGSQETQYFGPGTRLLVL.

This clone was picked up one time. A far larger clone differs by one base, so this is likely a read error. The chain is built from TRBV11-2 and TRBJ2-3; D not certain. This CDR3 comprises 12 residues. Germline lookup yields CDR1 SGHAT and CDR2 FQNNGV. V was cut by 5 bases and J by 9 bases, with 12 bases left in between. The CDR3 bases are TGTGCCAGCAGCACCCGGGTACAGACGCAGTATTTT. This translates into CASSTRVQTQYF.

J is TRBJ2-7 and V is TRBV5-1; TRBD1 is a possible D gene (5 bases). The ends were cut back, 5 bases at V and 3 bases at J, with 9 bases in the middle. The length of the CDR3 is 12 residues. Germline CDR1 reads SGHRS; CDR2 reads YFSETQ. CDR3 coding DNA: TGCGCCAGCAGTCTGGACATCTACGAGCAGTACTTC. This gives the protein CASSLDIYEQYF.